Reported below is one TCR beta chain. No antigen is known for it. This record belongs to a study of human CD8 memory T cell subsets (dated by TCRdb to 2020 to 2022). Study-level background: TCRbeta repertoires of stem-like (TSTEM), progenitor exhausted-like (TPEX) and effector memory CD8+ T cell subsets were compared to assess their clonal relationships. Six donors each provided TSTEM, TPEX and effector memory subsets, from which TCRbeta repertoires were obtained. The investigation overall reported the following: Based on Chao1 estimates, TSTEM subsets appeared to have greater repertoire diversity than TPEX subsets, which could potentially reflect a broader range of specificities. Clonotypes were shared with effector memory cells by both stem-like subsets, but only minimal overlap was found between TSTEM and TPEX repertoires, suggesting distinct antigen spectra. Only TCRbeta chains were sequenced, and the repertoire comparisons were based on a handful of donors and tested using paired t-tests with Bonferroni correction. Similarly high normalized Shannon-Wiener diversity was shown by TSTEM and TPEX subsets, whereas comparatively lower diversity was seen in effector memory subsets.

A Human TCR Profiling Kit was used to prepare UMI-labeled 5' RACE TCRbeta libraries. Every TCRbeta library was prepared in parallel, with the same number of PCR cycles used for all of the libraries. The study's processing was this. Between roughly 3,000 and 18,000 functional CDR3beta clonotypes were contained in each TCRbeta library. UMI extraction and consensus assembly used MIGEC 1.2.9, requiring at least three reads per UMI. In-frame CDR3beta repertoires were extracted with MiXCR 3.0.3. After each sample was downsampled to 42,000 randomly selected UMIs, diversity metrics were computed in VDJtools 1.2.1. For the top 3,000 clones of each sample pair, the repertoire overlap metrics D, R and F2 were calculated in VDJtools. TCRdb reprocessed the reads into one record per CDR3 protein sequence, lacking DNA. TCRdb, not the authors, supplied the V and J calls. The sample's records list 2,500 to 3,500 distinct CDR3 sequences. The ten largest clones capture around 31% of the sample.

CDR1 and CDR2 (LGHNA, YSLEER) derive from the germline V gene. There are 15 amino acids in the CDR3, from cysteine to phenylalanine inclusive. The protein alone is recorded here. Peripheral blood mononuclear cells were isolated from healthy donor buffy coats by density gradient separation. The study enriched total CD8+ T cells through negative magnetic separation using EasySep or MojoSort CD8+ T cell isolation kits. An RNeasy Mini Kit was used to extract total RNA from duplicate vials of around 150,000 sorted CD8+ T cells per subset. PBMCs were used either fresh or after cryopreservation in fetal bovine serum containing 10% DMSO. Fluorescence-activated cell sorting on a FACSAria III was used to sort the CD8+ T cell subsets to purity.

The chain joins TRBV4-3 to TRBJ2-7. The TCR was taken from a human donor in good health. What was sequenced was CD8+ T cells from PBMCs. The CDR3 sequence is CASSQDSKTSYEQYF.